Presented here are 20 T cell receptor beta chains from one specimen sequenced in a study of T cell responses to AZD1222 COVID-19 vaccine. The data were produced by immunoSEQ multiplex PCR, yet TCRdb's version contains in-frame clones alone and is incomplete. The data contain 150,000 to 200,000 clones, about nine tenths of them singletons. The sample here was peripheral blood, taken on day 0 of AZD1222 vaccination. These receptors were obtained from an adult in good health.

This chain connects TRBV6-5 to TRBJ2-1, with 7 bases fitting TRBD1. The germline CDR1 and CDR2 sequences are MNHEY and SVGAGI. The junction had 13 bases not matched to a gene; V was cut back by 4 bases and J by 16 bases. The CDR3 extends over 13 amino acids. CDR3 DNA: TGTGCCAGCAGTTCCGCGCGGACAGGCCGGCAATTCTTC. Residues: CASSSARTGRQFF.

The V call is TRBV6-4, the J call TRBJ2-7; 9 nucleotides agree with TRBD1. This CDR3 spans 15 amino acids. CDR1 and CDR2 from the germline V gene are MRHNA and SNTAGT. V gave up 6 bases and J gave up 3 bases; unmatched junction bases: 9. The CDR3, as DNA: TGTGCCAGCAGACCCTATCCGGGACAGGGCTACGAGCAGTACTTC. Its translation: CASRPYPGQGYEQYF.

The chain combines TRBV5-1 with TRBJ1-6, with D hard to call. The CDR3 extends over 16 amino acids. Per germline, CDR1 SGHRS and CDR2 YFSETQ. With 0 bases removed from V and 3 bases from J, the gap between germline ends came to 10 bases. CDR3 region: CASSLGASGYNSPLHF. The CDR3 DNA follows: TGCGCCAGCAGCTTGGGGGCGTCCGGCTATAATTCACCCCTCCACTTT.

V usage is TRBV27 and J usage is TRBJ1-1; 11 bases fit TRBD1. Looked up from germline, CDR1 is MNHEY and CDR2 is SMNVEV (reference sequence). The CDR3 runs 16 residues. Trimming cost V 4 bases and J 6 bases; bases outside gene matches: 10. The CDR3 region is CASSSHGQGATSEAFF. The CDR3, as DNA: TGTGCCAGCAGTTCCCATGGACAGGGGGCGACGTCTGAAGCTTTCTTT.

V is TRBV25-1 and J is TRBJ2-7; no definite D call. Trimming cost V 1 base and J 5 bases, with 15 bases left between them. The CDR3 totals 15 residues. CDR1 is MGHDK, CDR2 SYGVNS, per germline. The CDR3 DNA sequence: TGTGCCAGCAGTGAATCAAACCCCCTTCCGGACGAGCAGTACTTC. Translating it yields CASSESNPLPDEQYF.

This chain connects TRBV7-2 to TRBJ1-2, with D maybe TRBD1 (5 bases). V shed 1 base and J shed 6 bases, with 12 bases lying between them. Germline loops: CDR1 SGHTA, CDR2 FQGNSA. This CDR3 contains 14 residues. The DNA for the CDR3 is TGTGCCAGCAGCTTAGGGGCAGGGTATGATGGCTACACCTTC. This gives the protein CASSLGAGYDGYTF.

The rearrangement links TRBV13 to TRBJ2-7; TRBD2 might be the D (5 bases). Per germline, CDR1 PRHDT and CDR2 FYEKMQ (reference sequence). Trimming took off 0 bases at V and 7 bases at J, with 16 bases between the two ends. The CDR3 is 15 amino acids. This chain's CDR3 is CASSLGDSSLREQYF. The CDR3 coding sequence is TGTGCCAGCAGCTTAGGGGACTCGTCCCTTCGAGAGCAGTACTTC.

On this clone: Since no conserved phenylalanine or tryptophan closes the CDR3, a read error is the likely cause. The DNA is omitted, as the CDR3 cannot be located on it reliably, and the CDR3 follows TCRdb's listing. The chain carries TRBV4-1 and TRBJ1-6. Germline V gives CDR1 MGHRA, CDR2 YSYEKL. The CDR3 sequence runs 9 residues, both termini included. CDR3 sequence: CASSQPRGE.

The rearrangement joins TRBV19 to TRBJ2-5; D is perhaps TRBD1 or TRBD2 (5 bases each). The CDR3 length is 12 residues. V lost 6 bases, J lost 0 bases, and 5 bases lay in between. Germline V gives CDR1 LNHDA, CDR2 SQIVND (reference sequence). The CDR3 protein is CASRGDQETQYF. The CDR3 nucleotides are TGTGCCAGTAGGGGGGACCAAGAGACCCAGTACTTC.

The gene calls are TRBV12-3 or TRBV12-4 and TRBJ2-5; no firm D call. This CDR3 is 12 amino acids long. The V end lost 5 bases, the J end lost 3 bases, and 7 bases lay between the germline ends. CDR3 sequence: CASSHREETQYF. For the CDR3, the DNA is TGTGCCAGCAGTCACAGAGAAGAGACCCAGTACTTC.

This rearrangement joins TRBV18 to TRBJ1-5; 12 bases align to TRBD1. The CDR3 loop spans 15 amino acids. The V gene end was trimmed by 3 bases and the J gene end by 6 bases; junction bases not matched to a gene: 3. CDR1 KGHSH and CDR2 LQKENI come from the germline V gene. CDR3 sequence reads: CASSPGTGGGQPQHF. The CDR3 DNA is TGTGCCAGCTCACCCGGGACAGGGGGCGGTCAGCCCCAGCATTTT.

The CDR3 loop reads CASSDLGAYGYTF. CDR3 DNA sequence: TGTGCCAGCAGCGACCTGGGGGCATATGGCTACACCTTC. The V gene is TRBV5-5, the J gene TRBJ1-2; the D gene is possibly TRBD1 (6 bases). The V end was cut by 4 bases, the J end by 5 bases, with 12 bases between. CDR3 size: 13 residues. Germline CDR1 is SGHKS and CDR2 is YYEKEE (reference sequence).

V usage is TRBV5-1 and J usage is TRBJ1-1; D gene ambiguous. The CDR3 extends over 14 amino acids. Trimming cost V 1 base and J 3 bases, with 10 bases left between them. Germline V gene sequence: CDR1 SGHRS, CDR2 YFSETQ. CDR3 DNA sequence: TGCGCCAGCAGCTTGCGCCAGAGTCACACTGAAGCTTTCTTT. Translating it yields CASSLRQSHTEAFF.

The rearrangement joins TRBV18 to TRBJ1-1; D uncertain. V lost 5 bases to trimming and J lost 0 bases, with 13 bases between them. The CDR3 is made up of 15 amino acids. In germline, CDR1 is KGHSH, CDR2 LQKENI. The CDR3 nucleotides are TGTGCCAGCTCATCCCGGGCAGGCCTGAACACTGAAGCTTTCTTT. Translated: CASSSRAGLNTEAFF. Together with reference TRBV18 and TRBJ1-1, the CDR3 gives the full variable domain: NAGVMQNPRHLVRRRGQEARLRCSPMKGHSHVYWYRQLPEEGLKFMVYLQKENIIDESGMPKERFSAEFPKEGPSILRIQQVVRGDSAAYFCASSSRAGLNTEAFFGQGTRLTVV.

V gene TRBV6-4 combines with J gene TRBJ1-1; 10 nucleotides match TRBD1. The germline CDR1 and CDR2 sequences are MRHNA and SNTAGT. The CDR3 sequence is 13 residues long. J was trimmed by 2 bases and V by 9 bases; bases with no gene match: 3. CDR3 sequence (DNA): TGTGCCAGTCGACAGGGGGCTAACACTGAAGCTTTCTTT. Translation gives CASRQGANTEAFF.

V gene TRBV5-1 combines with J gene TRBJ2-7; 8 nucleotides match TRBD1. With 4 bases clipped from V and 3 bases from J, the junction kept 9 bases outside the gene matches. Germline loops: CDR1 SGHRS, CDR2 YFSETQ. This CDR3 comprises 15 residues. Here the CDR3 DNA reads TGCGCCAGCAGCCCGTGGACAGGGCCGAGCTACGAGCAGTACTTC. Protein: CASSPWTGPSYEQYF.

The chain is built from TRBV6-2 or TRBV6-3 and TRBJ1-5; D remains ambiguous. Germline CDR1 reads MNHEY; CDR2 reads SVGEGT. The V end lost 2 bases, the J end lost 4 bases, and 6 bases lay between the germline ends. This CDR3 spans 13 amino acids. CDR3 loop: CASSYRVNQPQHF. CDR3 coding DNA: TGTGCCAGCAGTTACAGGGTAAATCAGCCCCAGCATTTT.

To note about this clone: Other DNA sequences in this sample translate to the same CDR3. This chain uses TRBV7-2 with TRBJ2-7; D is uncertain. Germline V gives CDR1 SGHTA, CDR2 FQGNSA. V shed 2 bases and J shed 0 bases, with 5 bases lying between them. The length of the CDR3 is 13 residues. The CDR3 DNA reads TGTGCCAGCAGCTTACCTCCCTCCTACGAGCAGTACTTC. Its protein product is CASSLPPSYEQYF.

The chain is built from TRBV5-6 and TRBJ2-3; 7 bases are shared with TRBD2. After removal of 2 bases from V and 1 base from J, the junction contained 7 bases not matched to a gene. This CDR3 is 16 amino acids long. CDR1 SGHDT and CDR2 YYEEEE come from the germline V gene. The CDR3 nucleotides are TGTGCCAGCAGCTTAAGTCCGGCGGGAGGCACAGATACGCAGTATTTT. It translates to CASSLSPAGGTDTQYF.

The rearrangement links TRBV29-1 to TRBJ1-6, with D unclear. This CDR3 comprises 15 residues. Germline V gene sequence: CDR1 SQVTM, CDR2 ANQGSEA. V was shortened by 6 bases and J by 8 bases, with 20 bases between the two germline ends. CDR3 loop: CSVAKPGTPYSPLHF. CDR3 bases: TGCAGCGTGGCCAAGCCGGGCACCCCATATTCACCCCTCCACTTT. Based on the CDR3 plus reference TRBV29-1 and TRBJ1-6, the full variable domain is SAVISQKPSRDICQRGTSLTIQCQVDSQVTMMFWYRQQPGQSLTLIATANQGSEATYESGFVIDKFPISRPNLTFSTLTVSNMSPEDSSIYLCSVAKPGTPYSPLHFGNGTRLTVT.